This T cell receptor beta chain derives from a study of OX40 agonist ivuxolimab in advanced cancers. In the study overall: There were three patients with partial responses, one having hepatocellular carcinoma and two cutaneous melanoma. Study findings and constraints: Dose levels from 0.1 to 3.0 mg/kg saw CD4+ and CD8+ blood T cells expand clonally by week 6. Partial responders receiving 0.1-3.0 mg/kg showed among the lowest clonal expansion. Among T cells, CD8+ cells averaged more expanded clones than CD4+ cells.

After removal of 8 bases from V and 1 base from J, the junction contained 4 bases not matched to a gene. CDR1 and CDR2 from the germline V gene are ENHRY and SYGVKD. The CDR3 runs to 14 residues. On this clone itself: What it recognizes is unknown.

Assay: immunoSEQ multiplex PCR; the TCRdb copy retains only in-frame clones and omits some. The sample carries more than 65,000 clones, around 94% recorded once. This sample comprised CD4+ or CD8+ T cells sorted from blood, obtained in a trial of the OX40 agonist ivuxolimab. This sequence originates from an adult with an advanced solid tumor such as melanoma, head and neck, liver or kidney cancer. The chain couples TRBV10-3 to TRBJ2-2, with 7 positions matching TRBD2. The CDR3 coding sequence is TGTGCCATCTTGCCGGGAGGGAACACCGGGGAGCTGTTTTTT. Its translation: CAILPGGNTGELFF.